A selection of T cell receptor beta chains follows, all from one sample in a study of OX40 agonist ivuxolimab in advanced cancers. Using immunoSEQ multiplex PCR, the repertoire was profiled, and TCRdb retains in-frame clones only, with some absent. The profile shows 65,000 to 85,000 clones, around 90% of them singletons. Sequenced material: CD4+ or CD8+ T cells sorted from blood, taken in a trial of the OX40 agonist ivuxolimab. These receptors were taken from an adult with an advanced solid tumor such as melanoma, head and neck, liver or kidney cancer. CDR3s leave out the opening cysteine and the closing phenylalanine or tryptophan.

CDR3: ASSYTSGSSYNEQF
V: TRBV5-1

CDR3: ASSLAGGGPPATQY
V: TRBV13

CDR3: ATSRGQDPLQYGYT
V: TRBV15

CDR3: ASSWSGTGVLNEQF
V: TRBV19

CDR3: ASRQGRSQH
V: TRBV28

CDR3: ASSLVGSGEGLDTQY
V: TRBV5-1

CDR3: ASSFRSREQF
V: TRBV28

CDR3: ASSLGLGSNGEKLF
V: TRBV11-2

CDR3: ASGRIQGATGELF
V: TRBV2

CDR3: ASSLRQTANSPLH
V: TRBV5-1

CDR3: ASSWGRQGNTGELF
V: TRBV2

CDR3: ASSQAGLMNTEAF
V: TRBV14

CDR3: ASSLSGPLAGVTDTQY
V: TRBV5-1

CDR3: ASRHRGRDEQF
V: TRBV6-1

CDR3: ASSGGGKNNEQF
V: TRBV6-6

CDR3: ASTGQGRNQPQH
V: TRBV2

CDR3: ASSAPGTADLTGELF
V: TRBV4-2

CDR3: ASSEEIRAGGNTGELF
V: TRBV6-1

CDR3: ASSRGKGSYEQY
V: TRBV19

CDR3: ASSQVQGLWNSPLH
V: TRBV14

CDR3: ASSLDVRGPYNEQF
V: TRBV11-2

CDR3: ATSGDILNTEAF
V: TRBV15

CDR3: ASSIASGLAGGTGELF
V: TRBV19

CDR3: ASRNRGLQPQH
V: TRBV7-3

CDR3: SATGGIHYGYT
V: TRBV29-1

CDR3: ATSSSGVGNEKLF
V: TRBV15

CDR3: ASSFLRFAVDEQY
V: TRBV7-2

CDR3: SADRGSTEAF
V: TRBV29-1

CDR3: ASSPSPSPGTEAF
V: TRBV16

CDR3: ASSAQPRVNTGELF
V: TRBV5-4

CDR3: ASSMIQGGQPQH
V: TRBV19

CDR3: SARVQYGYT
V: TRBV20-1

CDR3: SVVSRGAKGYT
V: TRBV29-1

CDR3: ASSWSGRVADTQY
V: TRBV5-4

CDR3: ASRKRGTGELF
V: TRBV2

CDR3: ASSPAGNTGELF
V: TRBV18

CDR3: ASSEGPEDTQY
V: TRBV25-1

CDR3: ASSLNSGTGGNEQY
V: TRBV5-1

CDR3: ASSFSAIPTDTQY
V: TRBV7-2

CDR3: ASSIQGASSGANVLT
V: TRBV19

CDR3: ASSLAPASGQETQY
V: TRBV5-4

CDR3: ASSFTGTTEAF
V: TRBV6-5

CDR3: ASTQGAGQPQH
V: TRBV6-1

CDR3: ASAGQGNSNQPQH
V: TRBV2

CDR3: ASSPESRQGGNEQY
V: TRBV18

CDR3: ASSYPQGNGYT
V: TRBV6-6

CDR3: ASSPGHSPLH
V: TRBV6-5

CDR3: ASSLAGTVEF
V: TRBV7-8

CDR3: ASTNGGFDYT
V: TRBV6-1

CDR3: ASSREPPGPIGETQY
V: TRBV4-1

CDR3: ASSGSRNEQY
V: TRBV5-6

CDR3: ASSLPPRNQPQH
V: TRBV19

CDR3: ASSPLRGLRGPGELF
V: TRBV28